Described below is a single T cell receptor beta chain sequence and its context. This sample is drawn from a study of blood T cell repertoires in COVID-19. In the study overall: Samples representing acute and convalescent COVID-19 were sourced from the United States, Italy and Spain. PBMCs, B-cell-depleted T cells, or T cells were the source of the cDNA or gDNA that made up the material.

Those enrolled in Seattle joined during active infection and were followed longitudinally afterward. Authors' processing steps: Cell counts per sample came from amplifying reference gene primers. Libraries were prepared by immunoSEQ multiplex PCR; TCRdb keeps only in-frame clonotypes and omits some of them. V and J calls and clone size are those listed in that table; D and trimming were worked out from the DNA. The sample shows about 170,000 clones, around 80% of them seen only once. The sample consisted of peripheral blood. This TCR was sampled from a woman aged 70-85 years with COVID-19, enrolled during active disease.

CDR3 in DNA: TGTGCCAGCAGTTACTCTCGGACAGAGACAGATACGCAGTATTTT. Its protein product is CASSYSRTETDTQYF. The chain carries TRBV6-5 and TRBJ2-3; D may be TRBD1 (6 bases). V lost 0 bases and J lost 3, with 10 bases in between. The CDR3 loop spans 15 amino acids. CDR1 MNHEY and CDR2 SVGAGI come from the germline V gene.